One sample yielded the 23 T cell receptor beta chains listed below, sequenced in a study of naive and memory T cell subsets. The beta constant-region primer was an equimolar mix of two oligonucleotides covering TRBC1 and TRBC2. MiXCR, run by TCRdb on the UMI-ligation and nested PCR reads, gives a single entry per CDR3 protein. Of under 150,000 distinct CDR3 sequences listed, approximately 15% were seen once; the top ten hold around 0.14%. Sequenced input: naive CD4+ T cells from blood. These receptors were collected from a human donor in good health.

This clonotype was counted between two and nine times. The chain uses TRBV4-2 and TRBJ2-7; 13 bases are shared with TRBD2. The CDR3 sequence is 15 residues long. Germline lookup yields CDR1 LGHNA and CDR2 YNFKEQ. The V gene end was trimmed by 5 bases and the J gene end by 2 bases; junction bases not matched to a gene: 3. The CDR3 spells CASSVGLAGPYEQYF. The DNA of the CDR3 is TGTGCCAGCAGCGTGGGACTAGCGGGGCCCTACGAGCAGTACTTC.

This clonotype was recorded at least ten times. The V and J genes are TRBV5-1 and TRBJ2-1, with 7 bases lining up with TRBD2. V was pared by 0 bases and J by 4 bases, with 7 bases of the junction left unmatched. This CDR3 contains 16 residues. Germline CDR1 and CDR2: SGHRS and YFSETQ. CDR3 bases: TGCGCCAGCAGCTTGGTAGGCGGGAGATCTTACAATGAGCAGTTCTTC. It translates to CASSLVGGRSYNEQFF.

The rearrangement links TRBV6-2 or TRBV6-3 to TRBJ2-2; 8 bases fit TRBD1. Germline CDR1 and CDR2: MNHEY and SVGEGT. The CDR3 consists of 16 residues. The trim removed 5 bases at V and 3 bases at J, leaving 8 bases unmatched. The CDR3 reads CASSRQRQGYTGELFF. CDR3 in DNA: TGTGCCAGCAGTCGTCAAAGACAGGGGTACACCGGGGAGCTGTTTTTT.

CDR3 nucleotides: TGTGCCAGCAGACAGCCGGGACTCCGCTACGAGCAGTACTTC. Protein: CASRQPGLRYEQYF. This sequence joins TRBV28 and TRBJ2-7, with D perhaps TRBD2 (6 bases). Germline assignment: CDR1 MDHEN and CDR2 SYDVKM. The V and J ends lost 6 bases and 3 bases respectively, with 15 bases between them. The CDR3 covers 14 residues.

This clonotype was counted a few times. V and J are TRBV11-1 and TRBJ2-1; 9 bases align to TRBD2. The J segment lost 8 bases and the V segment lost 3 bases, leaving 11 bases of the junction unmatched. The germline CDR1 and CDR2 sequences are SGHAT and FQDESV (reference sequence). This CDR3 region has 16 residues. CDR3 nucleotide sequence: TGTGCCAGCAGCTTTTCCGGGACTAGCACACTGGATGAGCAGTTCTTC. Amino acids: CASSFSGTSTLDEQFF. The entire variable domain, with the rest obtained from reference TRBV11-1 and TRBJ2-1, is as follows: EAEVAQSPRYKITEKSQAVAFWCDPISGHATLYWYRQILGQGPELLVQFQDESVVDDSQLPKDRFSAERLKGVDSTLKIQPAELGDSAMYLCASSFSGTSTLDEQFFGPGTRLTVL.

CDR3: CSARAGGPANEQFF. The CDR3 region has the DNA TGCAGTGCTAGAGCGGGAGGGCCAGCCAATGAGCAGTTCTTC. The chain employs TRBV20-1 and TRBJ2-1; 8 bases fit TRBD2. CDR1 DFQATT and CDR2 SNEGSKA come from the germline V gene (reference sequence). With V trimmed by 1 base and J by 6 bases, 5 bases remained unmatched. The CDR3 has 14 amino acids.

The CDR3 nucleotides are TGTGCCAGCAGGTTACAGAGACATGAAGCTTTCTTT. Translating it yields CASRLQRHEAFF. V usage is TRBV2 and J usage is TRBJ1-1; D unclear. Per germline, CDR1 SNHLY and CDR2 FYNNEI. V was shortened by 6 bases and J by 7 bases, with 12 bases between the two germline ends. The CDR3 is 12 amino acids.

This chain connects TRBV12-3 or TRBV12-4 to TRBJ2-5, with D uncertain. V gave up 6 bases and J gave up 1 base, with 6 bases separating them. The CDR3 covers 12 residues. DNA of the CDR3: TGTGCCAGCAGCCAAATCCAAGAGACCCAGTACTTC. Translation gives CASSQIQETQYF.

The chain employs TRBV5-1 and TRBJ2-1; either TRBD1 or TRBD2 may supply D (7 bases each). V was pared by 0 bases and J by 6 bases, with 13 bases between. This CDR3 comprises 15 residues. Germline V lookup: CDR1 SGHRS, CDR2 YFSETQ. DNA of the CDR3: TGCGCCAGCAGCTTGGTGTCCAGGGGGGGCAATGAGCAGTTCTTC. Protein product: CASSLVSRGGNEQFF.

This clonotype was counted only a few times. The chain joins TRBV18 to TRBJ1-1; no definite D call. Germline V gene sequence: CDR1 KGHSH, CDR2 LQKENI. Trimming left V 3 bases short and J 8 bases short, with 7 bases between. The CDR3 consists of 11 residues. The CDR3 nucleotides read TGTGCCAGCTCACCTACGGGAGAAGCTTTCTTT. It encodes CASSPTGEAFF.

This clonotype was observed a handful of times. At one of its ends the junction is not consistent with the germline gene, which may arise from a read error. CDR3 in amino acids: CASSYDTLNAEAFF. The CDR3 DNA is TGTGCCAGCAGTTATGACACATTGAACGCTGAAGCTTTCTTT. V is TRBV6-5 and J is TRBJ1-1; D gene ambiguous. Germline CDR1 MNHEY, CDR2 SVGAGI. The CDR3 is 14 residues long.

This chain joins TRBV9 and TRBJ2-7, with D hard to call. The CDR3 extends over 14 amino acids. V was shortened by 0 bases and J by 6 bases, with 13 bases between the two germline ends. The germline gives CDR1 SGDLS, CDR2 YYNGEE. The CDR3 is CASSVAPVSVEQYF. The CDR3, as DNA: TGTGCCAGCAGCGTAGCCCCGGTTTCTGTCGAGCAGTACTTC.

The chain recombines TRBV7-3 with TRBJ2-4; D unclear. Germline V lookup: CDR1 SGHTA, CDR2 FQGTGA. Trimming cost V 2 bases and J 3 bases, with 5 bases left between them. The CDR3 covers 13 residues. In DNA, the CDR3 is TGTGCCAGCAGCTTACCTGGCAAAAACATTCAGTACTTC. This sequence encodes CASSLPGKNIQYF.

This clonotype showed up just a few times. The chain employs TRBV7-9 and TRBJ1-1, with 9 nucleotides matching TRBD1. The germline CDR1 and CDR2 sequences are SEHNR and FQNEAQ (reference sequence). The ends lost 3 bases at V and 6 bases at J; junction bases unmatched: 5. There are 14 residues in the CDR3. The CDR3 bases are TGTGCCAGCAGCTTTACAGGGGGCGACGCTGAAGCTTTCTTT. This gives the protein CASSFTGGDAEAFF. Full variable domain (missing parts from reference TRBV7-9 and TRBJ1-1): DTGVSQNPRHKITKRGQNVTFRCDPISEHNRLYWYRQTLGQGPEFLTYFQNEAQLEKSRLLSDRFSAERPKGSFSTLEIQRTEQGDSAMYLCASSFTGGDAEAFFGQGTRLTVV.

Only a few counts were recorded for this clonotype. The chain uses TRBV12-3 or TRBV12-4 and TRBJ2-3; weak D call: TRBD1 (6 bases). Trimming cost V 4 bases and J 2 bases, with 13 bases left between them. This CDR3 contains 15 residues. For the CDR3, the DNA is TGTGCCAGCAGTTCCAGAGGGGGATTCACAGATACGCAGTATTTT. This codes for CASSSRGGFTDTQYF.

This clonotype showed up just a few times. The CDR3 loop reads CASSFSTTNTGELFF. The CDR3, as DNA: TGTGCCAGCAGTTTTTCAACTACTAACACCGGGGAGCTGTTTTTT. The genes are TRBV27 and TRBJ2-2; D not certain. V was clipped by 3 bases and J by 2 bases, with 10 bases between them. Germline assignment: CDR1 MNHEY and CDR2 SMNVEV (reference sequence). This CDR3 comprises 15 residues.

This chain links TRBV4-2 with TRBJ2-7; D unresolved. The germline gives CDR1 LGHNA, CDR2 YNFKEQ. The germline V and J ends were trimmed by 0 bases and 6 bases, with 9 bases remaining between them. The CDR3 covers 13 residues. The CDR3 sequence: CASSQDLPAEQYF. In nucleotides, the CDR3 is TGTGCCAGCAGCCAAGATCTCCCCGCCGAGCAGTACTTC.

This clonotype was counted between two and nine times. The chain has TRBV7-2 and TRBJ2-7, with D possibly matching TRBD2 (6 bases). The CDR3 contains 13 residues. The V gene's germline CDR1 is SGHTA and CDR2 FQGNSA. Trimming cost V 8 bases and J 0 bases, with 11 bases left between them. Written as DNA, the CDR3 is TGTGCCAGCCGGGCGGGGAGCTCCTACGAGCAGTACTTC. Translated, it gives CASRAGSSYEQYF.

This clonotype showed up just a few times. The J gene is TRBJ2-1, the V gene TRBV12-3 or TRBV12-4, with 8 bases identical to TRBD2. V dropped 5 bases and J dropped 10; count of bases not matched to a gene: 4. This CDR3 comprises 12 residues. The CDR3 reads CASSAPGGEQFF. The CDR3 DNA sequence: TGTGCCAGCAGTGCCCCGGGAGGGGAGCAGTTCTTC.

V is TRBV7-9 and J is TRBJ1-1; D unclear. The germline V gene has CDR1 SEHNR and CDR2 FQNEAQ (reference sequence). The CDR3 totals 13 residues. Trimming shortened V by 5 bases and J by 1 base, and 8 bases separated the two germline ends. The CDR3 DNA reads TGTGCCAGCAGCATTGACACGAACACTGAAGCTTTCTTT. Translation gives CASSIDTNTEAFF.

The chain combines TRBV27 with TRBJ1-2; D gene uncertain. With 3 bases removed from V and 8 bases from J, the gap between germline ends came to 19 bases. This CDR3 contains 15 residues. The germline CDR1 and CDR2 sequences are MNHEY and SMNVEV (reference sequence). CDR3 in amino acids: CASSFGGTTGSGYTF. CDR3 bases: TGTGCCAGCAGTTTCGGAGGAACAACCGGATCGGGCTACACCTTC.

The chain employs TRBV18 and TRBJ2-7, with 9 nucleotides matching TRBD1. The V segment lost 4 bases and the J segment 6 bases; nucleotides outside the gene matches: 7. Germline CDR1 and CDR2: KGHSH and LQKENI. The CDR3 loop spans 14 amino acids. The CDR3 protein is CASSLGTGLGEQYF. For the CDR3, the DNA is TGTGCCAGCTCACTTGGGACAGGGTTAGGCGAGCAGTACTTC. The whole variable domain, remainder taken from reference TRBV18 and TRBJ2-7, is NAGVMQNPRHLVRRRGQEARLRCSPMKGHSHVYWYRQLPEEGLKFMVYLQKENIIDESGMPKERFSAEFPKEGPSILRIQQVVRGDSAAYFCASSLGTGLGEQYFGPGTRLTVT.

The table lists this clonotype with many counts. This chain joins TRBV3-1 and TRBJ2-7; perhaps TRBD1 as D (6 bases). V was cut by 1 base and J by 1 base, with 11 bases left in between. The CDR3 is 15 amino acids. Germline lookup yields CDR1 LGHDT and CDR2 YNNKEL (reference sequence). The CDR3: CASSQVGQGSYEQYF. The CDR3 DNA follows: TGTGCCAGCAGCCAAGTGGGGCAGGGGTCCTACGAGCAGTACTTC.